One sample yielded the 10 T cell receptor beta chains listed below, sequenced in a study of blood T cell repertoires in COVID-19 (TCRdb year 2020). Libraries were prepared through the immunoSEQ multiplex PCR assay. TCRdb mirrors the immuneACCESS table, restricted to in-frame sequences. Some clones are absent from its copies; in checked studies, under half trace to an unresolved V gene, and the reason for the others is unknown. The sample data list about 150,000 clones, and 75% to 85% of these were observed just once. Over 0.5% of the sample goes to the ten largest clones. Sequenced sample: peripheral blood. These receptors were taken from a man aged 55 to 70 with acute or convalescent COVID-19.

This chain links TRBV18 with TRBJ2-3, with D unclear. V shed 4 bases and J shed 0 bases, with 8 bases lying between them. CDR3 length: 14 residues. Germline values: CDR1 KGHSH, CDR2 LQKENI. The CDR3 region has the DNA TGTGCCAGCTCACTAGCATCCAGCACAGATACGCAGTATTTT. Translating it yields CASSLASSTDTQYF.

This chain joins TRBV23-1 and TRBJ1-5; the D gene is possibly TRBD1 (6 bases). TRBV23-1 is reported as an ORF; its role is uncertain. Trimming left V 9 bases short and J 2 bases short, with 17 bases between. This CDR3 has 15 residues. Here the CDR3 DNA reads TGCGCCAGTCTTAAGCGGGGGGCGGGCAATCAGCCCCAGCATTTT. This gives the protein CASLKRGAGNQPQHF.

This clone was found once. This chain connects TRBV6-4 to TRBJ2-3; 10 bases fit TRBD2. CDR3 length: 16 residues. V dropped 6 bases and J dropped 3; count of bases not matched to a gene: 9. CDR1 is MRHNA and CDR2 is SNTAGT in the germline V gene. This chain's CDR3 is CASRSGGGVGTDTQYF. The CDR3 nucleotides are TGTGCCAGCAGGAGCGGGGGGGGAGTTGGAACAGATACGCAGTATTTT.

V gene TRBV6-5 combines with J gene TRBJ1-4; 9 bases agree with TRBD1. This CDR3 region has 14 residues. Germline assignment: CDR1 MNHEY and CDR2 SVGAGI. With V trimmed by 6 bases and J by 8 bases, 7 bases remained unmatched. The CDR3 spells CASSYRGLGEKLFF. CDR3 DNA sequence: TGTGCCAGCAGCTACAGGGGGCTAGGGGAAAAACTGTTTTTT.

This chain uses TRBV30 with TRBJ2-4, with TRBD2 matching over 12 bases. Germline values: CDR1 GTSNPN, CDR2 SVGIG (reference sequence). The J segment lost 15 bases and the V segment lost 1 base, leaving 16 bases of the junction unmatched. There are 16 residues in the CDR3. The DNA for the CDR3 is TGTGCCTGGAGTGACCTTCCGGGACTAGCGGGTCGAATCAGGTACTTC. The encoded protein is CAWSDLPGLAGRIRYF.

The chain carries TRBV28 and TRBJ1-1; no firm D call. CDR3 length: 14 amino acids. Trimming removed 3 bases at V and 3 bases at J, with 11 bases between. The V gene's germline CDR1 is MDHEN and CDR2 SYDVKM. The CDR3 DNA is TGTGCCAGCAGTTTCGGGGTCAAGGACACTGAAGCTTTCTTT. This gives the protein CASSFGVKDTEAFF.

This chain links TRBV5-4 with TRBJ2-7; tentative D call: TRBD2 (6 bases). The V end was cut by 1 base, the J end by 5 bases, with 19 bases between. The CDR3 spans 16 residues. CDR1 is SGHNT and CDR2 is YYREEE in the germline V gene (reference sequence). This CDR3 is CASSLPPGQPGDEQYF. The CDR3 bases are TGTGCCAGCAGCTTGCCCCCTGGCCAACCGGGGGACGAGCAGTACTTC.

In this sample, this clone turned up a few times. The chain employs TRBV7-2 and TRBJ1-5, with TRBD1 identical over 10 bases. V lost 5 bases and J lost 7; bases outside the gene matches: 5. Looked up from germline, CDR1 is SGHTA and CDR2 is FQGNSA. This CDR3 comprises 14 residues. The CDR3 nucleotides are TGTGCCAGCAGCGACCGGACAGGGGGACAGCCCCAGCATTTT. Residues: CASSDRTGGQPQHF.

The table lists this clone with a count of one. V usage is TRBV4-3 and J usage is TRBJ1-6, with D hard to call. Germline V gene lookup returns CDR1 LGHNA and CDR2 YSLEER. Between the trimmed V and J ends, which lost 4 bases and 6 bases, there was a span of 7 bases. This CDR3 has 13 amino acids. Here the CDR3 reads CASSPRSNSPLHF. For the CDR3, the DNA is TGCGCCAGCAGCCCGAGGAGTAATTCACCCCTCCACTTT.

The chain combines TRBV27 with TRBJ2-1, with D unclear. The V and J ends lost 5 bases and 8 bases respectively, with 16 bases between them. Germline assignment: CDR1 MNHEY and CDR2 SMNVEV (reference sequence). The CDR3 totals 14 residues. Here the CDR3 reads CASSQNALGHEQFF. DNA of the CDR3: TGTGCCAGCAGTCAAAACGCTCTGGGCCATGAGCAGTTCTTC.